These 26 T cell receptor beta chains originate from one sample sequenced in a study of shared clonotypes between healthy human individuals (dated by TCRdb to between 2020 and 2021). For the CD8 naive samples, CD45RO-negative cells were positively selected for CCR7, yielding a CD45RA+CCR7+ population from which TemRA cells were excluded. The library was generated by the immunoSEQ multiplex PCR assay. Not all clones reach the TCRdb copy of this immuneACCESS table, which keeps in-frame sequences only. Checked studies attribute under half of the gap to unresolved V genes and leave the rest unexplained. This sample is represented by nearly 600,000 clones; roughly 96% of them were singletons. The ten most abundant clones make up 0.1% to 0.11% of the sample. The sample taken for sequencing was naive CD8+ T cells sorted from blood. Taken with the paper, the label for cell subset or site translates to: CD45RA+CCR7+. Receptors originate from a woman in her 30s in good health.

The J gene is TRBJ1-1, the V gene TRBV28; possibly TRBD1 for D (5 bases). CDR3 length: 14 residues. Trimming left V 3 bases short and J 0 bases short, with 8 bases between. The germline CDR1 and CDR2 sequences are MDHEN and SYDVKM. The CDR3 protein is CASSFGGVNTEAFF. In DNA form, the CDR3 reads TGTGCCAGCAGTTTTGGGGGGGTGAACACTGAAGCTTTCTTT. Based on the CDR3 plus reference TRBV28 and TRBJ1-1, the full variable domain is DVKVTQSSRYLVKRTGEKVFLECVQDMDHENMFWYRQDPGLGLRLIYFSYDVKMKEKGDIPEGYSVSREKKERFSLILESASTNQTSMYLCASSFGGVNTEAFFGQGTRLTVV.

The J gene is TRBJ1-1, the V gene TRBV4-1; a weak D match, TRBD1 (5 bases). Between the trimmed V and J ends, which lost 0 bases and 11 bases, there was a span of 19 bases. Germline assignment: CDR1 MGHRA and CDR2 YSYEKL. The CDR3 spans 15 residues. CDR3 loop: CASSQEGGSTAGAFF. The CDR3 DNA follows: TGCGCCAGCAGCCAAGAGGGGGGGAGCACCGCGGGTGCTTTCTTT.

The V call is TRBV6-1, the J call TRBJ2-7, with a possible D match to TRBD2 (5 bases). The CDR3 is made up of 15 amino acids. V was trimmed by 6 bases and J by 6 bases, leaving 21 bases between them. Germline V gene sequence: CDR1 MNHNS, CDR2 SASEGT. The CDR3 spells CASRVIFVNSGEQYF. The CDR3 region has the DNA TGTGCCAGCAGAGTGATTTTTGTGAACAGCGGCGAGCAGTACTTC.

The chain has TRBV10-3 and TRBJ2-3; 9 bases line up with TRBD2. The J segment lost 2 bases and the V segment lost 11 bases, leaving 5 bases of the junction unmatched. The CDR3 spans 13 residues. CDR1 is ENHRY, CDR2 SYGVKD, per germline. CDR3: CALQREDTDTQYF. The CDR3 DNA follows: TGTGCCCTCCAGCGGGAGGACACAGATACGCAGTATTTT.

J is TRBJ2-7 and V is TRBV25-1; weak D call: TRBD2 (7 bases). Trimming shortened V by 4 bases and J by 0 bases, and 19 bases separated the two germline ends. The germline gives CDR1 MGHDK, CDR2 SYGVNS. The CDR3 extends over 17 amino acids. The CDR3 DNA sequence: TGTGCCAGCAGTGTCAGGACTCACCGGGGGGCCTCCTACGAGCAGTACTTC. Protein: CASSVRTHRGASYEQYF.

CDR3 DNA: TGTGCCAGCAGCTTATACGGGAACACTGAAGCTTTCTTT. It specifies CASSLYGNTEAFF. This chain uses TRBV7-9 with TRBJ1-1; no clear D. The CDR3 has 13 amino acids. Germline V CDR1 and CDR2: SEHNR, FQNEAQ (reference sequence). The V end lost 2 bases, the J end lost 1 base, and 5 bases lay between the germline ends.

The rearrangement links TRBV7-2 to TRBJ2-7; 8 nucleotides match TRBD2. This CDR3 contains 15 residues. CDR1 SGHTA and CDR2 FQGNSA come from the germline V gene. The V gene end was trimmed by 1 base and the J gene end by 4 bases; junction bases not matched to a gene: 6. CDR3 sequence: CASSLEQREWYEQYF. CDR3 nucleotides: TGTGCCAGCAGCTTAGAACAGCGGGAGTGGTACGAGCAGTACTTC.

The genes are TRBV9 and TRBJ2-1; tentatively, D is TRBD2 (5 bases). With 0 bases removed from V and 5 bases from J, the gap between germline ends came to 15 bases. CDR1 and CDR2 (germline): SGDLS, YYNGEE. The CDR3 contains 16 residues. The CDR3 here is CASSVDEGIWDNEQFF. The DNA for the CDR3 is TGTGCCAGCAGCGTAGACGAGGGCATTTGGGACAATGAGCAGTTCTTC.

J is TRBJ2-1 and V is TRBV7-9, with 13 bases identical to TRBD2. V dropped 0 bases and J dropped 8; count of bases not matched to a gene: 4. This CDR3 spans 16 amino acids. Germline lookup yields CDR1 SEHNR and CDR2 FQNEAQ (reference sequence). Here the CDR3 reads CASSLADGLAGDEQFF. As DNA, the CDR3 is TGTGCCAGCAGCTTAGCGGACGGACTAGCGGGAGATGAGCAGTTCTTC.

This sequence joins TRBV14 and TRBJ2-5; 8 bases match TRBD2. The germline V gene has CDR1 SGHDN and CDR2 FVKESK. This CDR3 contains 16 residues. V was pared by 3 bases and J by 8 bases, with 14 bases of the junction left unmatched. CDR3 DNA sequence: TGTGCCAGCAGCCAGAGTAGCGGGAAGCCTCCGATAACCCAGTACTTC. Translation: CASSQSSGKPPITQYF.

The chain links TRBV27 to TRBJ1-2; D not resolved. Per the germline V gene, CDR1 is MNHEY and CDR2 is SMNVEV (reference sequence). V lost 3 bases to trimming and J lost 2 bases, with 7 bases between them. CDR3 length: 13 residues. This CDR3 is CASSLEGNYGYTF. The CDR3 bases are TGTGCCAGCAGTTTGGAAGGGAACTATGGCTACACCTTC.

The J gene is TRBJ2-7, the V gene TRBV27; D uncertain. Trimming cost V 9 bases and J 0 bases, with 15 bases left between them. This CDR3 has 14 residues. Germline CDR1 is MNHEY and CDR2 is SMNVEV (reference sequence). CDR3 in DNA: TGTGCCAGTTCAGAAAGGACCCCCTCCTACGAGCAGTACTTC. Encoded protein: CASSERTPSYEQYF.

DNA for the CDR3: TGCGCCAGCAGGTCGACAGGGAACACTGAAGCTTTCTTT. This translates into CASRSTGNTEAFF. This sequence joins TRBV5-1 and TRBJ1-1, with D perhaps TRBD1 (6 bases). The CDR3 contains 13 residues. The V gene lost 5 bases and the J gene lost 1 base, with 9 bases spanning the gap. Germline CDR1 and CDR2: SGHRS and YFSETQ.

This clone appeared a single time. This chain links TRBV9 with TRBJ2-2; 8 bases fit TRBD1. The CDR3 runs 16 residues. Germline values: CDR1 SGDLS, CDR2 YYNGEE. Unmatched junction bases numbered 2, after V lost 0 bases and J lost 1 base. The CDR3 bases are TGTGCCAGCAGCGTAGGCAGGGGGCTGAACACCGGGGAGCTGTTTTTT. It codes for CASSVGRGLNTGELFF.

This clone was found once. The chain is built from TRBV5-6 and TRBJ2-1; D remains unclear. The CDR3 is made up of 15 amino acids. Germline V gene lookup returns CDR1 SGHDT and CDR2 YYEEEE. V lost 0 bases, J lost 3 bases, and 10 bases lay in between. The DNA of the CDR3 is TGTGCCAGCAGCTTGGAGCAATTTTTCTACAATGAGCAGTTCTTC. It is translated as CASSLEQFFYNEQFF.

The rearrangement links TRBV28 to TRBJ2-7, with TRBD2 as a possible D gene (5 bases). CDR1 is MDHEN and CDR2 is SYDVKM in the germline V gene. The CDR3 spans 14 residues. V lost 3 bases and J lost 7, with 16 bases in between. CDR3 DNA sequence: TGTGCCAGCAGTTTGTCCGGTTCTCCGGGAGAGCAGTACTTC. Protein sequence: CASSLSGSPGEQYF.

V gene TRBV27 combines with J gene TRBJ2-5; D is uncertain. CDR3 size: 11 residues. The germline V and J ends were trimmed by 4 bases and 7 bases, with 7 bases remaining between them. Germline V gene lookup returns CDR1 MNHEY and CDR2 SMNVEV (reference sequence). For the CDR3, the DNA is TGTGCCAGCAGTTCGACTTGGACCCAGTACTTC. Protein product: CASSSTWTQYF.

This clone was recorded once. The V call is TRBV27, the J call TRBJ2-1; 8 bases line up with TRBD2. The CDR3 is 10 amino acids. The junction had 0 bases not matched to a gene; V was cut back by 10 bases and J by 7 bases. The germline CDR1 and CDR2 sequences are MNHEY and SMNVEV (reference sequence). CDR3 bases: TGTGCCACGGGGGGGAATGAGCAGTTCTTC. It translates to CATGGNEQFF.

The rearrangement uses TRBV5-4 and TRBJ2-7; 7 bases fit TRBD1. The germline V gene has CDR1 SGHNT and CDR2 YYREEE (reference sequence). J gave up 7 bases and V 4 bases, and 17 bases lay outside the gene matches. The CDR3 length is 16 residues. In nucleotides, the CDR3 is TGTGCCAGCAGCCGTACCGGGACAGAGGACCACTGGGAGCAGTACTTC. The encoded protein is CASSRTGTEDHWEQYF. Filled out from reference TRBV5-4 and TRBJ2-7, the complete variable domain reads ETGVTQSPTHLIKTRGQQVTLRCSSQSGHNTVSWYQQALGQGPQFIFQYYREEENGRGNFPPRFSGLQFPNYSSELNVNALELDDSALYLCASSRTGTEDHWEQYFGPGTRLTVT.

This clone was seen just once. The V and J genes are TRBV23-1 and TRBJ1-5; D is unclear. TRBV23-1 is marked as an open reading frame, function uncertain. The CDR3 runs to 14 residues. Deletions cut 2 bases from V and 3 bases from J, with 8 bases between. In nucleotides, the CDR3 is TGCGCCAGCAGTCAACCCTGGACCAATCAGCCCCAGCATTTT. Translating gives CASSQPWTNQPQHF.

This chain uses TRBV5-6 with TRBJ1-1; D gene ambiguous. This CDR3 region has 13 residues. V lost 5 bases, J lost 0 bases, and 8 bases lay in between. The germline V gene encodes CDR1 SGHDT and CDR2 YYEEEE. The CDR3 coding sequence is TGTGCCAGCAGACATAACATGAACACTGAAGCTTTCTTT. Translation: CASRHNMNTEAFF.

The rearrangement links TRBV6-5 to TRBJ1-2; D is ambiguous. The germline V and J ends were trimmed by 2 bases and 2 bases, with 6 bases remaining between them. The CDR3 has 13 amino acids. The germline gives CDR1 MNHEY, CDR2 SVGAGI. In DNA, the CDR3 is TGTGCCAGCAGTTACGCAACAAACTATGGCTACACCTTC. This gives the protein CASSYATNYGYTF.

On this clone itself: In the same sample, other DNA sequences code for this CDR3. V usage is TRBV6-5 and J usage is TRBJ2-7; no clear D gene. The length of the CDR3 is 13 residues. CDR1 and CDR2 from the germline V gene are MNHEY and SVGAGI. Trimming pared 0 bases from V and 3 bases from J, leaving 6 bases between. The CDR3 region is CASSYSADYEQYF. Here the CDR3 DNA reads TGTGCCAGCAGTTACTCCGCGGACTACGAGCAGTACTTC.

The J gene is TRBJ2-2, the V gene TRBV28; D not certain. Germline loops: CDR1 MDHEN, CDR2 SYDVKM. The CDR3 is made up of 14 amino acids. V dropped 0 bases and J dropped 4 bases, with 6 bases sitting between them. For the CDR3, the DNA is TGTGCCAGCAGTTTATGGGAATTCACCGGGGAGCTGTTTTTT. This translates into CASSLWEFTGELFF.

In this sample, this clone turned up once. This chain's CDR3 is CSVLPGEAQPQHF. CDR3 nucleotide sequence: TGCAGCGTTCTGCCCGGGGAAGCTCAGCCCCAGCATTTT. This chain joins TRBV29-1 and TRBJ1-5, with D hard to call. The CDR3 runs 13 residues. In germline, CDR1 is SQVTM, CDR2 ANQGSEA. With 5 bases removed from V and 6 bases from J, the gap between germline ends came to 14 bases.

The genes are TRBV28 and TRBJ1-3; 8 nucleotides agree with TRBD1. The germline CDR1 and CDR2 sequences are MDHEN and SYDVKM. The CDR3 is 16 residues long. J gave up 0 bases and V 6 bases, and 7 bases lay outside the gene matches. The chain's CDR3 is CASSPGQGYSGNTIYF. CDR3 DNA: TGTGCCAGCAGCCCAGGACAGGGCTACTCTGGAAACACCATATATTTT.